Following are 2 T cell receptor beta chains from one sample sequenced in a study of tumor and adjacent non-tumor tissue in lung cancer (dated by TCRdb to the late 2010s). The library was produced with multiplex PCR. Instrument on record: Illumina HiSeq 2500. TCRbeta libraries were constructed through three rounds of nested PCR with primers (Table S4) according to protocols adapted from ARM-PCR. Clones were called with MiXCR by TCRdb after fastp trimmed the public reads at Q25, and only in-frame beta chains were retained. Identical CDR3 protein sequences are pooled into one entry, listed with their most common genes and DNA. This sample gives 81,000 or so distinct CDR3 sequences in total; around 85% of them show up just once. The ten largest clonotypes hold 13% of the sample. RNA was isolated from bulk, unsorted tissue, and RNA quality was assessed with a NanoDrop ND-1000 and an Agilent 2100. Sequenced input: lung tumor tissue. The receptors here all came from a woman aged 50 to 60 with non-small cell lung cancer.

This clonotype came up many times. The chain has TRBV5-1 and TRBJ1-1; tentative D call: TRBD1 (6 bases). CDR1 and CDR2 from the germline V gene are SGHRS and YFSETQ. Trimming removed 3 bases from V and 1 base from J, with 13 bases in between. There are 15 residues in the CDR3. CDR3 sequence (DNA): TGCGCCAGCAGCTCTGGGAGGGGGAGGAACACTGAAGCTTTCTTT. Amino acids: CASSSGRGRNTEAFF.

The chain has TRBV6-2 or TRBV6-3 and TRBJ2-5; D not resolved. CDR1 is MNHEY and CDR2 is SVGEGT in the germline V gene. The CDR3 is made up of 15 amino acids. Trimming removed 2 bases at V and 3 bases at J, with 13 bases between. CDR3 region: CASSYGTESKETQYF. CDR3 DNA: TGTGCCAGCAGTTACGGTACCGAGAGCAAAGAGACCCAGTACTTC.